This TCR beta chain emerged from a study of T cells after yellow fever vaccination (dated by TCRdb to about 2019). With respect to the entire study: Libraries from fractions with low cell numbers were prepared with the SMART-Seq v4 Ultra Low Input RNA kit. Bulk TCR alpha and beta repertoires were sequenced longitudinally to track T-cell clones before and after primary and booster YFV17D yellow fever vaccination. Two healthy male donors, one aged 18 to 30 and one aged 30 to 39 years, were included in the cohort. Blood was collected at multiple timepoints before and after primary and secondary immunization, and bulk PBMC replicates and cell subsets were isolated. What the study reported, not specific to this receptor: Most clones expanded after primary vaccination (96% of CD4 and roughly 88% of CD8) were re-detected after the booster, suggesting that broad memory maintenance occurred. Computational filtering was needed because FACS-sorted repertoires could contain abundant contaminating clonotypes from the bulk population. The secondary T-cell response was weaker than the primary response but faster, peaking on day 5 instead of day 15. The study included only two donors, which limits how far the findings can be generalized. A small share of clonotypes occurred in both CD4 and CD8 compartments, likely arising from convergent recombination.

Clipping removes 5 bases from V and 5 bases from J, with 10 as the unmatched junction base count. Per the germline V gene (reference sequence), SGHNT is the CDR1 and YYREEE is the CDR2. The CDR3 goes from the cysteine to the phenylalanine over 15 residues. The only DNA kept is the CDR3, 45 bases in frame from the first base. Sequencing instrument: Illumina NovaSeq 6000. TCR cDNA was synthesized by 5'RACE template switching, which introduced a universal primer site and unique molecular identifiers. cDNA synthesis was primed from both the TCR alpha and TCR beta constant segments. Two PCR steps were used to amplify libraries, with sample barcodes and sequencing adapters being added in the second step. Sequencing of libraries was done on Illumina HiSeq 2500 (2x100 bp) or NovaSeq (2x150 bp). On the authors' methods: MIGEC was used to demultiplex reads and collapse the reads into UMI consensus sequences, and MiXCR was used for V(D)J alignment. Using edgeR on replicate PBMC samples, clonotypes were called vaccine-responding if FDR was below 0.01 and the log2 fold change was above 5 up to day 15. Bulk clonotypes were assigned CD4 or CD8 identity according to which sequenced CD4 or CD8 repertoire held them at higher abundance. The public reads were reanalyzed by TCRdb: fastp trimming at Q25, MiXCR alignment, in-frame beta chains only. When rows share a CDR3 protein, they turn into one entry using the most common DNA and genes. What appears here as the V and J calls and clone size reflects TCRdb's work, not the paper's. This sample comprises approximately 250,000 distinct CDR3 sequences, about 3.9% of them detected only once. The ten largest clones capture over 15% of the sample.

The treatment or condition label here, explained by the study, means: live attenuated yellow fever vaccine strain. At every blood-draw timepoint, two biological replicates of bulk PBMCs were collected. A standard Ficoll-Paque protocol was used to isolate PBMCs from peripheral blood. TriZol was used to extract RNA from bulk PBMCs, from CD4 and CD8 fractions, and from dextramer-positive and dextramer-negative fractions. This clonotype was counted many times. This clone's antigen is unknown. No per-base quality is available; no much larger clone lies one base away. This TCR came from a man aged 18 to 29 who received the YFV17D yellow fever vaccine. Sequencing used PBMCs, obtained 15 days after the yellow fever booster vaccination. The rearrangement joined TRBV5-4 to TRBJ2-7; TRBD2 agrees with 10 junctional bases. The CDR3 here reads CASRTAGGPRDEQYF. The DNA sequence reads TGTGCCAGCAGGACAGCGGGGGGGCCTCGAGACGAGCAGTACTTC.